The present T cell receptor beta chain was sequenced within a study of blood T cell repertoires in COVID-19. Individuals drawn from 24 US areas were roughly 18 to 95 years old. Data came from immunoSEQ multiplex PCR; TCRdb stores just in-frame clones and leaves some out. This sample has roughly 400,000 clones, with roughly 89% found just once. As for this clone: One end of the junction does not line up with germline, which may come from a read error.

The origin of this receptor is a woman in her thirties who had recovered from COVID-19. Sample: PBMCs or T cells enriched from blood (not recorded which).

CDR3 in amino acids: CASSQTGTPNRPQHF. For the CDR3, the DNA is TGTGCCAGCAGCCAAACCGGGACTCCCAATCGGCCCCAGCATTTT. The chain combines TRBV3-1 (or the pseudogene TRBV3-2) with TRBJ1-5; possible D gene TRBD1, 5 bases. This CDR3 is 15 amino acids long. Germline values: CDR1 LGHDT, CDR2 YNNKEL (reference sequence).